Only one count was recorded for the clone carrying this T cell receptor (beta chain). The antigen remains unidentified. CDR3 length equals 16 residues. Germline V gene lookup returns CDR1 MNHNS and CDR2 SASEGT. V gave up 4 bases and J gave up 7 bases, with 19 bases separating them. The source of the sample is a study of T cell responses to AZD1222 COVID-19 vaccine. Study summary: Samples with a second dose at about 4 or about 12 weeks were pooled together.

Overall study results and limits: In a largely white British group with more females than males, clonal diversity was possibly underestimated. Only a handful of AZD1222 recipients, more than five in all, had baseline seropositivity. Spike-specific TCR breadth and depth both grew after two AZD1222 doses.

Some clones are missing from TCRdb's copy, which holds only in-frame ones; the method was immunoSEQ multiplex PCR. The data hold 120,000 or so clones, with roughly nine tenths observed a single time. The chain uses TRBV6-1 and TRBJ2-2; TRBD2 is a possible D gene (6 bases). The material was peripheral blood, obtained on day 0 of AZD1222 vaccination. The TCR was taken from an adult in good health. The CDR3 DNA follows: TGTGCCAGCAGTGGCCTGGCTAGCGAAGGACACGGGGAGCTGTTTTTT. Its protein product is CASSGLASEGHGELFF.